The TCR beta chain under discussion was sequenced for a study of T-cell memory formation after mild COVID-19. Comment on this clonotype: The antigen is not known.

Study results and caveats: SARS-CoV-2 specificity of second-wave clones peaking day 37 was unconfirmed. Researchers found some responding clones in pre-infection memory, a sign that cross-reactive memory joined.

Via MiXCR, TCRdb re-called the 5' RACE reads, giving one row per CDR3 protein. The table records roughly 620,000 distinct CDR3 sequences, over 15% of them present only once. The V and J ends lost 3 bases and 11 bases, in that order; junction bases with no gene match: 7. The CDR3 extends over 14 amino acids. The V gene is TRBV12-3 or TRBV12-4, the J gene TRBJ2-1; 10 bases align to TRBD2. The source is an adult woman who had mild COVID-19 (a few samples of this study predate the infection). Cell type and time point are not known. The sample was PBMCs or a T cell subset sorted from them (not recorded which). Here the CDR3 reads CASSFLAGVKKQFF. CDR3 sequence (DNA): TGTGCCAGCAGTTTCCTAGCGGGAGTCAAGAAGCAGTTCTTC.